A selection of T cell receptor beta chains follows, all from one sample in a study of OX40 agonist ivuxolimab in advanced cancers. Sequenced by immunoSEQ multiplex PCR; TCRdb stores in-frame clones only, minus some. Of about 110,000 clones listed, roughly 90% are singletons. The specimen comprised CD4+ or CD8+ T cells sorted from blood, sampled in a trial of the OX40 agonist ivuxolimab. The receptors stem from an adult with an advanced solid tumor such as melanoma, head and neck, liver or kidney cancer. Both conserved end residues are part of each CDR3. D genes are given only for firm matches. Clone sizes are given selectively: once, few, many, or a class where the clone is expanded.

j_gene	v_gene	d_gene	abundance	CDR3nt	CDR3aa
TRBJ2-3	TRBV5-4	TRBD2	NA	TGTGCCAGCAGCTCACAAGCGGGGGGGATGGATACGCAGTATTTT	CASSSQAGGMDTQYF
TRBJ1-5	TRBV6-5	TRBD1	few	TGTGCCAGCAGGATGACAGGGAATCAGCCCCAGCATTTT	CASRMTGNQPQHF
TRBJ2-7	TRBV5-1	TRBD2	NA	TGCGCCAGCACACCCCTAGGGACGGGAGGCGAGCAGTACTTC	CASTPLGTGGEQYF
TRBJ1-4	TRBV19	TRBD1	NA	TGTGCCAGTAGAACAAGACAGGGGCATCGAGCTAATGAAAAACTGTTTTTT	CASRTRQGHRANEKLFF
TRBJ2-2	TRBV19	NA	NA	TGTGCCAGTAACATCCGGGGGCCCGGGGCCGGGGAGCTGTTTTTT	CASNIRGPGAGELFF
TRBJ2-5	TRBV19	NA	NA	TGTGCCAGTCGTACGCGGGTGGGGACACAAGAGACCCAGTACTTC	CASRTRVGTQETQYF
TRBJ1-1	TRBV6-1	NA	NA	TGTGCCAGCAGTGAAAAATGGGCGGGGAACACTGAAGCTTTCTTT	CASSEKWAGNTEAFF
TRBJ1-3	TRBV6-1	TRBD1	NA	TGTGCCAGCAAGGGGGCGCGTATAAACACCATATATTTT	CASKGARINTIYF
TRBJ2-3	TRBV9	NA	NA	TGTGCCAGCAGCGTAAGACAGGATACGCAGTATTTT	CASSVRQDTQYF
TRBJ2-7	TRBV5-1	TRBD1	NA	TGCGCCAGCAGCTCCGGGACAGGGGGCCTCGAGCAGTACTTC	CASSSGTGGLEQYF
TRBJ1-6	TRBV9	NA	NA	TGTGCCAGCAGCCCCCGAGGAGAGGCTGGACATTCACCCCTCCACTTT	CASSPRGEAGHSPLHF
TRBJ1-5	TRBV6-5	NA	NA	TGTGCCAGCAGCGACACAAATCAGCCCCAGCATTTT	CASSDTNQPQHF
TRBJ2-2	TRBV27	TRBD2	NA	TGTGCCAGCAGTTTATTAGGACTAGCGCCGAACACCGGGGAGCTGTTTTTT	CASSLLGLAPNTGELFF
TRBJ2-2	TRBV9	TRBD2	few	TGTGCCAGCAGCGTAGGTGGTAGCGGGAGTGCAACCGGGGAGCTGTTTTTT	CASSVGGSGSATGELFF
TRBJ2-5	TRBV10-1	NA	NA	TGCGCCAGCAGTGAGGAGTCGTCAGGGTTGGTTCGGGGGACCCAGTACTTC	CASSEESSGLVRGTQYF
TRBJ1-5	TRBV6-1	NA	NA	TGTGCCAGCAGTGAACGTCCGGCGGCTCAGCCCCAGCATTTT	CASSERPAAQPQHF
TRBJ1-1	TRBV5-3	NA	NA	TGTGCCAGCAGCTATCCCCCGTGGGACACTAAAGCTTTCTTT	CASSYPPWDTKAFF
TRBJ1-1	TRBV19	NA	NA	TGTGCCAGTAGGAGGAACACTGAAGCTTTCTTT	CASRRNTEAFF
TRBJ2-1	TRBV9	NA	once	TGTGCCAGCAGCCCCTTGGGGAGCTCCTACAATGAGCAGTTCTTC	CASSPLGSSYNEQFF
TRBJ1-1	TRBV30	NA	NA	TGTGCCTGGAGCCAGACGGGGACTGAAGCTTTCTTT	CAWSQTGTEAFF